This T cell receptor beta chain was captured in a study of T cell clusters in autoimmune cytopenias. General study findings and limits: TRB repertoire shifts in secondary cytopenia and chronic lymphocytic leukemia mostly reflected lymphoma, not autoimmunity. Primary autoimmune cytopenia patients seemingly lacked the physiological T cell clusters found in healthy donors. The T cell clusters came from computational analysis alone and lack functional validation.

Each sample's input was about 270 ng genomic DNA, 35,000 to 40,000 genome equivalents. One tube held mixed TRB-A and TRB-B primer pools for touch-down PCR. TCRdb re-called the multiplex PCR reads; one entry per CDR3 protein, DNA not given. The table lists a few thousand distinct CDR3 sequences. In regard to this clonotype: Its specificity is unknown.

Germline V gene data show CDR1 as SGHAT and CDR2 as FQNNGV. This CDR3 has 12 amino acids. This chain joins TRBV11-2 and TRBJ2-7; there is no DNA to check the TCRdb D call of TRBD1. The receptor's source is a human donor with an autoimmune cytopenia or autoimmune hepatitis (not recorded which). The sample consisted of peripheral blood. The CDR3 sequence: CASSLTRGEQYF.